This T cell receptor beta chain was retrieved from a study of metastatic and nonmetastatic thyroid tumors. TCRdb re-analyzed the PCR reads through MiXCR. The table shows some 40,000 clones, with less than 15% occurring only once. All patients reached thyroid surgery having received no treatment beforehand. This CDR3 is 12 amino acids long. V lost 8 bases and J 3 bases, leaving 13 bases between the germline ends. Germline V gene lookup returns CDR1 DFQATT and CDR2 SNEGSKA (reference sequence). This clone was counted at least ten times. The chain combines TRBV20-1 with TRBJ2-5; no clear D gene. The sequenced sample was blood. The TCR was taken from a female donor with papillary thyroid cancer or a benign thyroid nodule (not recorded which). Some clones in this sample may be carry-over from other donors' samples. This chain's CDR3 is CSTLRVEETQYF. In DNA form, the CDR3 reads TGCAGTACGTTACGAGTCGAAGAGACCCAGTACTTC.